Listed here is a single TCR beta chain. The TCR beta CDR3 regions underwent amplification using RNA transcripts as the source. TCR CDR3 underwent first-round RT-PCR with the HTBI primer set. From the multiplex PCR reads, TCRdb called clonotypes with MiXCR, one entry per CDR3 protein. This repertoire shows 400,000 to 600,000 distinct CDR3 sequences, around 20% found once; its top ten account for 26%. No ophthalmopathy progression within 18 months constituted stable Graves' hyperthyroidism. This specimen belongs to a study of T cells in Graves' hyperthyroidism and ophthalmopathy. The CDR3 contains 16 residues. V dropped 3 bases and J dropped 4; count of bases not matched to a gene: 12. Germline CDR1 reads KGHSH; CDR2 reads LQKENI.

This receptor was taken from a man aged 18 to 29 with Graves' hyperthyroidism. Sequenced: blood. The V call is TRBV18, the J call TRBJ2-7; 7 nucleotides line up with TRBD1. CDR3 nucleotide sequence: TGTGCCAGCTCACCCTCAGACAGGGTGCTGAAGTACGAGCAGTACTTC. This codes for CASSPSDRVLKYEQYF.